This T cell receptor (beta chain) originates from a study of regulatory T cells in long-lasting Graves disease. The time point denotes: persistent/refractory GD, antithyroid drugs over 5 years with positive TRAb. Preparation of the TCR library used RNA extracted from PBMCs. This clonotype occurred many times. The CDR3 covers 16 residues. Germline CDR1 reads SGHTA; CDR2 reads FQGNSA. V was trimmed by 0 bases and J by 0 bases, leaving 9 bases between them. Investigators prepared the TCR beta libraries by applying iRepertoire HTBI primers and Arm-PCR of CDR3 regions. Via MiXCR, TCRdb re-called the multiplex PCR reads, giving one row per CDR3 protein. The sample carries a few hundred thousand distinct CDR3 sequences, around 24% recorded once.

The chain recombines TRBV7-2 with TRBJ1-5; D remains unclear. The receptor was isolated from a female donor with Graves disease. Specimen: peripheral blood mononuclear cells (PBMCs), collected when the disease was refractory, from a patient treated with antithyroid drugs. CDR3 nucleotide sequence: TGTGCCAGCAGCTTAGCTTGGGGAAATAGCAATCAGCCCCAGCATTTT. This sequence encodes CASSLAWGNSNQPQHF.